Listed below are T cell receptor beta chains from one sample, sequenced in a study of T-cell reconstitution after alpha-beta-depleted transplantation in children. TCRdb reprocessed the PCR reads via MiXCR and lists one record per CDR3 protein. The sample yields roughly 490,000 distinct CDR3 sequences, about 10% seen once. Sequenced material: PBMCs, mostly from graft donor cells, taken 180 days after TCRalphabeta/CD19-depleted stem cell transplant. The receptors originated from a female patient aged 2-9 years who had a stem cell transplant for aplastic anemia, so the T cells may come from the graft donor. CDR3s include the opening cysteine and the closing phenylalanine or tryptophan. D genes are given only for firm matches. Clone size is not always given. Where it is, it says once, few, many or a class for expanded clones.

d_call: TRBD2; v_call: TRBV11-2; clone_size: -; j_call: TRBJ2-3; cdr3_aa: CASSRLAGGFGRTIDTQYF; cdr3_nt: TGTGCCAGCAGCCGACTAGCGGGAGGTTTCGGACGAACGATAGATACGCAGTATTTT
d_call: -; v_call: TRBV7-6; clone_size: -; j_call: TRBJ2-2; cdr3_aa: CASSFPFATGELFF; cdr3_nt: TGTGCCAGCAGCTTCCCTTTTGCCACCGGGGAGCTGTTTTTT
d_call: TRBD1; v_call: TRBV29-1; clone_size: few; j_call: TRBJ2-7; cdr3_aa: CSVEAPGQRPYEQYF; cdr3_nt: TGCAGCGTTGAAGCTCCGGGACAGCGTCCCTACGAGCAGTACTTC
d_call: -; v_call: TRBV11-1; clone_size: -; j_call: TRBJ2-2; cdr3_aa: CASSFDGSVTGELFF; cdr3_nt: TGTGCCAGCAGCTTTGACGGGAGTGTCACCGGGGAGCTGTTTTTT
d_call: TRBD2; v_call: TRBV20-1; clone_size: few; j_call: TRBJ2-3; cdr3_aa: CSASRRGIRSDTQYF; cdr3_nt: TGCAGTGCTTCCCGGCGGGGGATCAGGTCAGATACGCAGTATTTT
d_call: -; v_call: TRBV28; clone_size: few; j_call: TRBJ1-4; cdr3_aa: CASRAYAFSTNEKLFF; cdr3_nt: TGTGCCAGCAGGGCCTACGCATTCTCAACTAATGAAAAACTGTTTTTT
d_call: -; v_call: TRBV7-9; clone_size: -; j_call: TRBJ1-5; cdr3_aa: CASGTYEPQHF; cdr3_nt: TGTGCCAGCGGGACGTATGAGCCCCAGCATTTT
d_call: -; v_call: TRBV4-1; clone_size: few; j_call: TRBJ2-6; cdr3_aa: CASSPGPKSSGANVLTF; cdr3_nt: TGCGCCAGCAGCCCGGGACCGAAAAGCTCTGGGGCCAACGTCCTGACTTTC
d_call: -; v_call: TRBV5-1; clone_size: -; j_call: TRBJ2-1; cdr3_aa: CASSSADSTYNEQFF; cdr3_nt: TGCGCCAGCAGCTCCGCGGACTCCACCTACAATGAGCAGTTCTTC
d_call: TRBD1; v_call: TRBV5-1; clone_size: -; j_call: TRBJ2-3; cdr3_aa: CASSRQGLEDTQYF; cdr3_nt: TGCGCCAGCAGTCGACAGGGTCTGGAAGATACGCAGTATTTT
d_call: TRBD2; v_call: TRBV12-3/TRBV12-4; clone_size: -; j_call: TRBJ2-1; cdr3_aa: CASSFTSGLYNEQFF; cdr3_nt: TGTGCCAGCAGTTTCACTAGCGGGTTATACAATGAGCAGTTCTTC
d_call: TRBD1; v_call: TRBV11-1; clone_size: -; j_call: TRBJ1-2; cdr3_aa: CASSHYPKGHPRDRGLYGYTF; cdr3_nt: TGTGCCAGCAGCCATTACCCCAAAGGACATCCGCGGGACAGGGGGTTGTATGGCTACACCTTC
d_call: -; v_call: TRBV20-1; clone_size: -; j_call: TRBJ1-1; cdr3_aa: CSARKSSVSGTEAFF; cdr3_nt: TGCAGTGCTAGAAAGTCCAGTGTTTCCGGCACTGAAGCTTTCTTT
d_call: -; v_call: TRBV28; clone_size: few; j_call: TRBJ1-3; cdr3_aa: CASSLGAAPSGNTIYF; cdr3_nt: TGTGCCAGCAGTTTAGGTGCCGCTCCCTCTGGAAACACCATATATTTT
d_call: TRBD1; v_call: TRBV20-1; clone_size: few; j_call: TRBJ1-2; cdr3_aa: CSAGRHRGPRGYTF; cdr3_nt: TGCAGTGCTGGGAGGCACAGGGGGCCTCGCGGCTACACCTTC
d_call: -; v_call: TRBV10-3; clone_size: -; j_call: TRBJ2-2; cdr3_aa: CAISEYRSEPNTGELFF; cdr3_nt: TGTGCCATCAGTGAATACAGATCGGAACCGAACACCGGGGAGCTGTTTTTT
d_call: -; v_call: TRBV20-1; clone_size: -; j_call: TRBJ2-1; cdr3_aa: CSAVTVASEQFF; cdr3_nt: TGCAGTGCCGTGACAGTCGCTAGCGAGCAGTTCTTC
d_call: -; v_call: TRBV29-1; clone_size: -; j_call: TRBJ2-1; cdr3_aa: CSVPGRQLSSEQFF; cdr3_nt: TGCAGCGTTCCCGGGAGACAGCTAAGCAGTGAGCAGTTCTTC
d_call: -; v_call: TRBV29-1; clone_size: few; j_call: TRBJ1-1; cdr3_aa: CSVEGWGNTEAFF; cdr3_nt: TGCAGCGTTGAAGGATGGGGGAACACTGAAGCTTTCTTT
d_call: -; v_call: TRBV4-3; clone_size: -; j_call: TRBJ1-2; cdr3_aa: CASSQEEFYGYTF; cdr3_nt: TGCGCCAGCAGCCAAGAGGAGTTCTATGGCTACACCTTC
d_call: -; v_call: TRBV20-1; clone_size: -; j_call: TRBJ1-1; cdr3_aa: CSARWTGNTEAFF; cdr3_nt: TGCAGTGCCAGATGGACGGGGAACACTGAAGCTTTCTTT
d_call: TRBD2; v_call: TRBV7-3; clone_size: many; j_call: TRBJ2-1; cdr3_aa: CASSRLAGSSYNEQFF; cdr3_nt: TGTGCCAGCAGCCGATTAGCGGGGAGCTCCTACAATGAGCAGTTCTTC
d_call: -; v_call: TRBV5-5; clone_size: many; j_call: TRBJ1-5; cdr3_aa: CASSLDRYSNQPQHF; cdr3_nt: TGTGCCAGCAGCTTGGACAGGTATAGCAATCAGCCCCAGCATTTT
d_call: -; v_call: TRBV18; clone_size: -; j_call: TRBJ1-1; cdr3_aa: CASSRSAAGMNTEAFF; cdr3_nt: TGTGCCAGCTCACGGTCAGCAGCCGGAATGAACACTGAAGCTTTCTTT
d_call: -; v_call: TRBV24-1; clone_size: few; j_call: TRBJ2-7; cdr3_aa: CATSDYYEQYF; cdr3_nt: TGTGCCACCAGTGATTACTACGAGCAGTACTTC
d_call: TRBD1; v_call: TRBV10-2; clone_size: -; j_call: TRBJ1-2; cdr3_aa: CASSETPTGARGYTF; cdr3_nt: TGCGCCAGCAGTGAGACCCCGACAGGGGCGAGAGGCTACACCTTC
d_call: -; v_call: TRBV5-1; clone_size: -; j_call: TRBJ2-6; cdr3_aa: CAGSLKGAGANVLTF; cdr3_nt: TGCGCCGGCAGCTTGAAAGGGGCTGGGGCCAACGTCCTGACTTTC
d_call: -; v_call: TRBV20-1; clone_size: once; j_call: TRBJ2-2; cdr3_aa: CSAVREGRGELFF; cdr3_nt: TGCAGTGCTGTCAGGGAAGGTCGAGGGGAGCTGTTTTTT
d_call: TRBD1; v_call: TRBV27; clone_size: many; j_call: TRBJ2-7; cdr3_aa: CASSRTGMAYEQYF; cdr3_nt: TGTGCCAGCAGTAGGACAGGGATGGCCTACGAGCAGTACTTC
d_call: -; v_call: TRBV2; clone_size: few; j_call: TRBJ1-1; cdr3_aa: CASCPRRGPAFF; cdr3_nt: TGTGCCAGCTGTCCTAGACGGGGGCCAGCTTTCTTT
d_call: TRBD1; v_call: TRBV7-2; clone_size: -; j_call: TRBJ1-5; cdr3_aa: CASSLALGQGAQHF; cdr3_nt: TGTGCCAGCAGCTTAGCCTTGGGACAGGGCGCCCAGCATTTT
d_call: -; v_call: TRBV4-3; clone_size: -; j_call: TRBJ2-3; cdr3_aa: CASSQEGEGTQYF; cdr3_nt: TGCGCCAGCAGCCAGGAGGGAGAGGGTACGCAGTATTTT
d_call: -; v_call: TRBV18; clone_size: -; j_call: TRBJ2-6; cdr3_aa: CASPEGPLSGANVLTF; cdr3_nt: TGTGCCAGCCCCGAAGGGCCGCTCTCTGGGGCCAACGTCCTGACTTTC
d_call: -; v_call: TRBV7-8; clone_size: many; j_call: TRBJ2-7; cdr3_aa: CASSLDPGTYEQYF; cdr3_nt: TGTGCCAGCAGCTTAGATCCGGGGACCTACGAGCAGTACTTC
d_call: -; v_call: TRBV2; clone_size: few; j_call: TRBJ1-1; cdr3_aa: CASLISTEAFF; cdr3_nt: TGTGCCAGCCTAATCAGTACTGAAGCTTTCTTT
d_call: TRBD1; v_call: TRBV7-2; clone_size: -; j_call: TRBJ2-5; cdr3_aa: CASSPGTARQETQYF; cdr3_nt: TGTGCCAGCAGCCCCGGGACAGCCCGCCAAGAGACCCAGTACTTC
d_call: -; v_call: TRBV12-3/TRBV12-4; clone_size: many; j_call: TRBJ2-1; cdr3_aa: CAGSWAFNNEQFF; cdr3_nt: TGTGCCGGTTCATGGGCCTTCAACAATGAGCAGTTCTTC
d_call: -; v_call: TRBV7-2; clone_size: many; j_call: TRBJ2-1; cdr3_aa: CASSSRREGYNEQFF; cdr3_nt: TGTGCCAGCAGTTCAAGGAGAGAGGGTTACAATGAGCAGTTCTTC
d_call: TRBD1; v_call: TRBV20-1; clone_size: few; j_call: TRBJ1-4; cdr3_aa: CSPGQGNEKLFF; cdr3_nt: TGCAGTCCGGGACAGGGGAATGAAAAACTGTTTTTT
d_call: TRBD2; v_call: TRBV12-3/TRBV12-4; clone_size: few; j_call: TRBJ2-2; cdr3_aa: CASSLAGTSGNTGELFF; cdr3_nt: TGTGCCAGCAGTTTAGCGGGGACTAGCGGGAACACCGGGGAGCTGTTTTTT
d_call: TRBD2; v_call: TRBV29-1; clone_size: many; j_call: TRBJ2-1; cdr3_aa: CSHYKLLAGVNEQFF; cdr3_nt: TGCAGTCATTACAAGTTACTAGCGGGAGTCAATGAGCAGTTCTTC
d_call: -; v_call: TRBV12-3/TRBV12-4; clone_size: -; j_call: TRBJ2-7; cdr3_aa: CASSSWAAEQYF; cdr3_nt: TGTGCCAGCAGCTCGTGGGCGGCCGAGCAGTACTTC